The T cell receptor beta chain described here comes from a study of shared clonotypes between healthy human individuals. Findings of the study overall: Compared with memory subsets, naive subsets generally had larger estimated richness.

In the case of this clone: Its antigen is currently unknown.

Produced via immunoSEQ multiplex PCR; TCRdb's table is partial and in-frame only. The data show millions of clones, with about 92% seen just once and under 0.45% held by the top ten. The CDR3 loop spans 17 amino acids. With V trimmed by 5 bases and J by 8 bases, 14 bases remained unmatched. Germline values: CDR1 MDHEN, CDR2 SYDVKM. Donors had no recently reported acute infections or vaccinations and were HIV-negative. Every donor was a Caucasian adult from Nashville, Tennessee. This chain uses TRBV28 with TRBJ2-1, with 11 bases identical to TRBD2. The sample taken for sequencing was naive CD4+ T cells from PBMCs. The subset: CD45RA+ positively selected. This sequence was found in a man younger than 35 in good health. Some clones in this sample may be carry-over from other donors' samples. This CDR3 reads CASSPRLAGLGVDEQFF. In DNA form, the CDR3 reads TGTGCCAGCAGTCCTCGACTAGCGGGATTGGGCGTTGATGAGCAGTTCTTC.